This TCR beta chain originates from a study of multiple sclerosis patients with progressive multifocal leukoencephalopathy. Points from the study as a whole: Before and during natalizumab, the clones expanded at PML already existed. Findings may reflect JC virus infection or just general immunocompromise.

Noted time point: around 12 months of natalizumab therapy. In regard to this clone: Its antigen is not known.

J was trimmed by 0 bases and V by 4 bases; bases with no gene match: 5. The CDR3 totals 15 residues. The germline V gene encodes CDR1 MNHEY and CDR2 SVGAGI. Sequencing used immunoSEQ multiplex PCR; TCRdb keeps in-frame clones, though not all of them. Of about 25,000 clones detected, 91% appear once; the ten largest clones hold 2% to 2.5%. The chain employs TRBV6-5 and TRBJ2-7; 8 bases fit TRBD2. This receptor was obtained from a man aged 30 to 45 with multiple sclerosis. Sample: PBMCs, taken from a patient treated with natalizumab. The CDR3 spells CASSFTSGSSYEQYF. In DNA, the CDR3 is TGTGCCAGCAGTTTCACTAGCGGAAGCTCCTACGAGCAGTACTTC.